This T cell receptor (beta chain) was recorded in a study of regulatory T cells in long-lasting Graves disease (dated by TCRdb to the early 2020s). Turning to the overall study: Newly diagnosed Graves' disease patients had taken antithyroid drugs for less than 3 months. A total of some 33 samples were covered by TCR sequencing, comprising around 13 persistent and roughly 20 newly diagnosed Graves' disease patients. Peripheral blood TCR sequencing and RNA sequencing compared persistent Graves' disease patients with newly diagnosed Graves' disease patients. The study was conducted in China and was registered as a clinical trial. The full study reports these points: A larger number of public clonotypes was shared among persistent patients (approximately 2,500) than among newly diagnosed patients (approximately 930). Only the TCR beta chain was sequenced and analyzed. Persistent disease showed preferential use of TRBV28, TRBJ1-2 and TRBJ2-5, whereas newly diagnosed disease favored TRBV20-1 and TRBJ2-1. Only peripheral blood was studied, because thyroid tissue, the primary lesion, was inaccessible. The small sample size was acknowledged by the authors as a limitation that may reduce accuracy. Compared with newly diagnosed patients, persistent Graves' disease patients had lower TCR Shannon entropy and fewer highly expanded clones, which suggests clonal expansion.

Libraries were prepared through multiplex PCR. TCRdb shows the sequencer as Illumina HiSeq 4000. CDR3 regions were amplified by Arm-PCR with iRepertoire HTBI primers to construct TCR beta libraries. PCR products were gel purified before sequencing. The authors' pipeline ran thus. Across samples, about 64 TRBV and over 11 TRBJ segments were identified and used for gene usage analysis of CDR3 amino acid clonotypes. Filtered high-quality paired reads were merged into contigs using COPE and FqMerger. BLAST was used to align contigs to IMGT TRBV, TRBD and TRBJ reference genes, with CDR3 defined following IMGT. Highly expanded clones were defined as clonotypes with a frequency above 0.1%. Shannon entropy was used to measure repertoire diversity, and the Gini coefficient was used to measure V-J evenness. A clonotype was considered public if more than one individual shared it. TCRdb redid the processing of the public reads, applying fastp at Q25 and MiXCR, and retained in-frame beta chains. Entries are consolidated by CDR3 protein sequence, retaining the most common genes and DNA. TCRdb's processing, not the authors', yielded these V and J calls. For this sample the table gives 350,000 to 550,000 distinct CDR3 sequences, of which 16% were detected only once. 20% to 25% of the sample comes from the top ten.

The label giving this sample's time point can be read as: newly diagnosed GD, antithyroid drugs for less than 3 months. For both TCR sequencing and RNA sequencing, RNA was extracted from PBMCs in TRIzol. The diagnosis of Graves' disease was made according to American Thyroid Association guidelines. Patients for the study were recruited at an endocrinology department in Xi'an, China. From each patient, 8 to 10 milliliters of peripheral blood was collected into an EDTA anticoagulant tube. Ficoll Paque Plus density gradient separation was used to isolate PBMCs, and no further T cell sorting was done. RNA quality was checked with an Agilent 2100 Bioanalyzer and agarose gel, and concentration with a NanoDrop 2000. At least ten counts were recorded for this clonotype. Its antigen has not been determined. Qualities for individual bases were not recorded, and no much larger clone is one base off. From its cysteine to its phenylalanine, the CDR3 spans 10 amino acids. Only the CDR3 DNA is retained, 30 bases long and in frame from the first base. From the germline V gene, CDR1 is SQVTM and CDR2 is ANQGSEA. Between the V and J ends, shortened by 4 bases and 6 bases respectively, the junction contains 4 bases.

A further study also used this sample, focusing on T cells in Graves' hyperthyroidism and ophthalmopathy. Drawing on the second study: Stable Graves' hyperthyroidism was defined as the absence of progression to ophthalmopathy over 18 months of follow-up. Hyperthyroidism patients were aged 18 to 65 years and newly diagnosed, with disease duration of less than 2 months. The study excluded patients with uncontrolled infections, other autoimmune diseases, pregnancy or lactation. Clinical symptoms, serum thyroxine and TRAb, thyroid ultrasound, and orbital computed tomography formed the basis for the diagnoses. A first-round RT-PCR of the TCR CDR3 used the HTBI primer set with the Qiagen OneStep RT-PCR kit. Most expanded thyroid clonotypes (frequency above 0.001) were also found in blood, which suggests that blood repertoires may mirror thyroid immune responses. Ophthalmopathy was separated from stable hyperthyroidism by a 13 V-J signature model, with over 85% sensitivity and about 81% specificity obtained in cross-validation and 80%/75% obtained in testing. In validation, the model predicted progression to ophthalmopathy with 60% to 71% sensitivity and 72.22% specificity, a median of 6.5 months before onset. TCR V-J signatures able to tell the groups apart were searched for in a discovery cohort of 100 patients, of whom roughly 42 had Graves' ophthalmopathy and roughly 59 had stable Graves' hyperthyroidism. Whether ophthalmopathy could be predicted prospectively was tested in an independent validation cohort made up of 18 to 20 hyperthyroidism patients plus 17 patients who later progressed to ophthalmopathy. The approximately 97 discovery patients were randomly divided into training and test sets at a 7:3 ratio. The study also compared thyroid tissue and blood T-cell repertoires from about 6 Graves' hyperthyroidism patients. After blood sampling, hyperthyroidism patients were treated with methimazole at a starting dose of 30 mg daily, and ophthalmopathy patients were treated with high-dose intravenous methylprednisolone. Libraries were constructed in a second round of multiplex PCR, after which size selection and purification were carried out. The libraries were sequenced on an Illumina HiSeq2000 using paired-end 100 bp reads. SOAPnuke was used to process the raw data, with reads discarded if the reads contained adapters or uncalled bases, had a mean Phred below 15, or lacked an exact constant-primer or identifier match. COPE v1.2.5 was used to merge high-quality paired reads, and clonotypes were defined as unique nucleotide sequences. MiTCR v1.1 was used to align clonotypes to the IMGT TRBV, TRBD and TRBJ reference segments. The analysis included only V-J combinations with a frequency above 0.0001, which together covered more than 99% of the repertoires. A TCS score was defined as the ratio of F50 (clonal expansion) to E x V (chaos), with BLOSUM62-based TCRdist applied between CDR3 peptides within each V-J. Welch's t-statistics and random forest reduced some 510 V-J features to roughly 13, which were used in a naive Bayes classifier (R e1071). No statistical method was used to fix the sample size in advance, and group allocation was not hidden from the investigators. TCR Vbeta CDR3 sequencing of 140 or so peripheral blood samples (under 45 ophthalmopathy, approximately 80 hyperthyroidism and some 17 progressor patients) is reported in the paper.

The sample consisted of peripheral blood mononuclear cells (PBMCs), taken at new diagnosis, from a patient treated with antithyroid drugs. The clonotype was recovered from a young woman with Graves disease. Donor details come from another sample of the same person, matched by shared clones. This chain is built from TRBV29-1 and TRBJ2-1; the D gene is unclear. The CDR3 region: CSVGSNEQFF. The nucleotide sequence reads TGCAGCGTTGGAAGCAATGAGCAGTTCTTC.